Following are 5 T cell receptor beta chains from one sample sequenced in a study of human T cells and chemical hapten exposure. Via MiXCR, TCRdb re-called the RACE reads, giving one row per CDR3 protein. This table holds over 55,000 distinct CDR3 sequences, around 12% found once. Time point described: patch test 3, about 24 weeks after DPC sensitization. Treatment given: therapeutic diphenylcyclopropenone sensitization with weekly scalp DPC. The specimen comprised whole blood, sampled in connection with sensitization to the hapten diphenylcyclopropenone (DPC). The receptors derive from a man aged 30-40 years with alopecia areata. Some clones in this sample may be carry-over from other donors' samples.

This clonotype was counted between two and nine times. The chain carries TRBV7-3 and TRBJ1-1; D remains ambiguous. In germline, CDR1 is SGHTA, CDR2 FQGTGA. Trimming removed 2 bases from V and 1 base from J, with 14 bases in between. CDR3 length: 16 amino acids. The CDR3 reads CASSLVRQEKNTEAFF. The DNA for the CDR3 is TGTGCCAGCAGCTTAGTCCGGCAGGAGAAGAACACTGAAGCTTTCTTT.

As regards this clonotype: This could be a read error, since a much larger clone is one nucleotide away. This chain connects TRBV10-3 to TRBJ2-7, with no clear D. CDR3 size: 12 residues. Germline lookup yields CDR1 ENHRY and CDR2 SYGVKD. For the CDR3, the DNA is TGTGCCACCAGTGCGCAGAAGGGCGAGCAGTACTTC. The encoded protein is CATSAQKGEQYF.

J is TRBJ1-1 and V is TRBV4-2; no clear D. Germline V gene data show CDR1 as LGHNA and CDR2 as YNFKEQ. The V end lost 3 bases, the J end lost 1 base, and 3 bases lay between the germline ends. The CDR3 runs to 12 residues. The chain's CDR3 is CASSQTNTEAFF. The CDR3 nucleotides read TGTGCCAGCAGCCAGACGAACACTGAAGCTTTCTTT.

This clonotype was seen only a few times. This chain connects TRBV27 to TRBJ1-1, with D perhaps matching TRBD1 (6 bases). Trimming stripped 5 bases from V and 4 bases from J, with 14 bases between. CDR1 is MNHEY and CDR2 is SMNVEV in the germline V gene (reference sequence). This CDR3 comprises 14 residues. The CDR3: CASSPTGTGTEAFF. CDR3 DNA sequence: TGTGCCAGCAGTCCAACAGGGACTGGCACTGAAGCTTTCTTT.

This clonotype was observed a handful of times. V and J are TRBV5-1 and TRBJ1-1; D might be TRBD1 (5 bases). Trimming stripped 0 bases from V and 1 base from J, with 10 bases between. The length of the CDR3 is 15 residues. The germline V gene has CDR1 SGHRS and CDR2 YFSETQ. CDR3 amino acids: CASSLVRTKNTEAFF. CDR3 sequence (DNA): TGCGCCAGCAGCTTGGTTAGGACAAAGAACACTGAAGCTTTCTTT. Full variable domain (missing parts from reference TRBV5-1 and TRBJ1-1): KAGVTQTPRYLIKTRGQQVTLSCSPISGHRSVSWYQQTPGQGLQFLFEYFSETQRNKGNFPGRFSGRQFSNSRSEMNVSTLELGDSALYLCASSLVRTKNTEAFFGQGTRLTVV.